The T cell receptor (beta chain) described here comes from a study of blood T cell repertoires in COVID-19. Whole-study context: The United States, Italy and Spain provided the acute and convalescent COVID-19 samples.

In the original workflow: Amplification of reference gene primers was used by the study to estimate nucleated cell counts. Here immunoSEQ multiplex PCR was the method, and the copy in TCRdb shows in-frame clones only, minus some. Clone size and the V and J calls come from that table; the DNA yielded D and trimming. The sample has 200,000 to 250,000 clones; about 88% are singletons. The CDR3 is 14 residues long. Per germline, CDR1 MDHEN and CDR2 SYDVKM. Trimming pared 6 bases from V and 4 bases from J, leaving 13 bases between. The sample comprised peripheral blood. The V gene is TRBV28, the J gene TRBJ2-1; tentatively, D is TRBD1 (6 bases). This sequence originates from a man aged 35 to 55 with acute or convalescent COVID-19. DNA for the CDR3: TGTGCCAGCAGCGGGACCCAGGGGTACAATGAGCAGTTCTTC. This sequence encodes CASSGTQGYNEQFF.